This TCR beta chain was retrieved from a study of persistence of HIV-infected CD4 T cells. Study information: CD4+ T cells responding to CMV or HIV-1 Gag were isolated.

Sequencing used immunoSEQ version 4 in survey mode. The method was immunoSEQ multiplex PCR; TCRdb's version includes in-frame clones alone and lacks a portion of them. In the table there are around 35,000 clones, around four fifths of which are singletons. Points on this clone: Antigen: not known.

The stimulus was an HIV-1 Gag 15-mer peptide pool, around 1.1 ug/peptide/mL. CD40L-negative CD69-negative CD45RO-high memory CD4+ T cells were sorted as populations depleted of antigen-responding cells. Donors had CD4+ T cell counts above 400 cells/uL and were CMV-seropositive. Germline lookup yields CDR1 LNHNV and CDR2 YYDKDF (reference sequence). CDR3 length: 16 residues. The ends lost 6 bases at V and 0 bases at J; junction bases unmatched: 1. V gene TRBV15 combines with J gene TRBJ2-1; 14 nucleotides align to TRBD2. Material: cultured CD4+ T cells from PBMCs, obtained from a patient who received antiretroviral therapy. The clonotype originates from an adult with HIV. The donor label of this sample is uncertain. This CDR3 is CATSGTSGSSYNEQFF. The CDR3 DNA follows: TGTGCCACCAGTGGGACTAGCGGGAGCTCCTACAATGAGCAGTTCTTC.